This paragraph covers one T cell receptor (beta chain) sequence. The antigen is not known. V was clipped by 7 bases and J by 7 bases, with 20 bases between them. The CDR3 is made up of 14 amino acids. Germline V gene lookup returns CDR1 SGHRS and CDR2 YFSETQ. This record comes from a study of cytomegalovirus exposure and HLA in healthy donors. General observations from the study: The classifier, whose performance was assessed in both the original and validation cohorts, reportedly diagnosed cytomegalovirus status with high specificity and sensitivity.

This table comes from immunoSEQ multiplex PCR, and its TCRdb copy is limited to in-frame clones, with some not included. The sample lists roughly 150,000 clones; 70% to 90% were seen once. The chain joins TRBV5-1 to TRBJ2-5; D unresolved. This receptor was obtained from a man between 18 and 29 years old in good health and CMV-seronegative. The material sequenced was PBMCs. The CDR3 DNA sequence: TGCGCCAGCTCGAGCGAGACCCTTTTTTGGACCCAGTACTTC. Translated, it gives CASSSETLFWTQYF.